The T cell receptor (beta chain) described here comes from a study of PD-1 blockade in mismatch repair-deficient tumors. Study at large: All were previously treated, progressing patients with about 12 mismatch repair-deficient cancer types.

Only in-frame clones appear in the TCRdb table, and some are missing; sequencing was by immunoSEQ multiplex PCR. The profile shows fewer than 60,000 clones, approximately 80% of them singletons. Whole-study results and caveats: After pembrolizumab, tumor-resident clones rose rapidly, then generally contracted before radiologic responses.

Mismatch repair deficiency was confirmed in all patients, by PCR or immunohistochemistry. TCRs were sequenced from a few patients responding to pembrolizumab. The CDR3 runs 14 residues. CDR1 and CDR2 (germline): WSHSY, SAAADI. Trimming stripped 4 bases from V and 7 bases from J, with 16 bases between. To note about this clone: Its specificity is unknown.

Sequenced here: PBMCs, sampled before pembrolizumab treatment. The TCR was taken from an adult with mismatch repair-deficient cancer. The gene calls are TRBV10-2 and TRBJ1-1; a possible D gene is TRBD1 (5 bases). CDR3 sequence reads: CASSASAGVSEAFF. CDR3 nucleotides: TGCGCCAGCAGTGCCTCGGCGGGGGTAAGTGAAGCTTTCTTT.